These 7 T cell receptor beta chains share one sample of origin, sequenced in a study of Ad26.COV2.S vaccination and SARS-CoV-2 variants. TCRdb's table, derived via immunoSEQ multiplex PCR, lists solely in-frame clones and lacks some. The sample records hundreds of thousands of clones, around 86% being singletons. Treatment of the sample: some 20 received Ad26.COV2.S at low or high dose, single or two shots; roughly five received placebo; per-sample allocation not given. Collection of samples fell on day 63 after the first vaccine or placebo injection. Sequences were derived from peripheral blood, sampled in a trial of Ad26.COV2.S vaccine versus placebo. The receptor source for this set is a person aged 18-60 years who received the Ad26.COV2.S COVID-19 vaccine or a placebo.

This clone was detected once. The chain employs TRBV25-1 and TRBJ1-1; TRBD1 might be the D (6 bases). In germline, CDR1 is MGHDK, CDR2 SYGVNS. V was cut by 6 bases and J by 7 bases, with 15 bases left in between. CDR3 length: 13 amino acids. CDR3 region: CASSASAQGEAFF. CDR3 coding DNA: TGTGCCAGCAGCGCAAGCGCACAGGGTGAAGCTTTCTTT.

The chain combines TRBV5-5 with TRBJ2-7, with 11 bases matching TRBD2. The CDR3 length is 15 residues. Germline CDR1 is SGHKS and CDR2 is YYEKEE (reference sequence). V trimming: 6 bases; J trimming: 0 bases; junction bases outside the gene matches: 5. The DNA of the CDR3 is TGTGCCAGCACGACTAGCGGGGATAGCTCCTACGAGCAGTACTTC. This gives the protein CASTTSGDSSYEQYF.

The count of this clone is one. The chain employs TRBV5-1 and TRBJ2-1; 7 positions agree with TRBD1. CDR1 is SGHRS, CDR2 YFSETQ, per germline. With V trimmed by 2 bases and J by 3 bases, 8 bases remained unmatched. The CDR3 is 16 amino acids. The CDR3 nucleotides read TGCGCCAGCAGCTTAGTCCCAGGGGGAGACTACAATGAGCAGTTCTTC. Its translation: CASSLVPGGDYNEQFF.

This chain uses TRBV27 with TRBJ1-2; D is uncertain. The CDR3 has 12 amino acids. Trimming stripped 4 bases from V and 0 bases from J, with 3 bases between. Germline V gene sequence: CDR1 MNHEY, CDR2 SMNVEV (reference sequence). CDR3 loop: CASSSTNYGYTF. CDR3 in DNA: TGTGCCAGCAGTTCGACTAACTATGGCTACACCTTC.

Only one count was recorded for this clone. The chain combines TRBV30 with TRBJ1-1; D might be TRBD1 (5 bases). This CDR3 comprises 14 residues. V lost 0 bases and J 1 base, leaving 9 bases between the germline ends. Per the germline V gene, CDR1 is GTSNPN and CDR2 is SVGIG (reference sequence). The CDR3 here is CAWSVTQGNTEAFF. CDR3 coding DNA: TGTGCCTGGAGTGTAACGCAGGGGAACACTGAAGCTTTCTTT.

This chain connects TRBV12-3 or TRBV12-4 to TRBJ1-5, with TRBD1 matching 7 bases. The CDR3 length is 13 residues. V gave up 6 bases and J gave up 4 bases; unmatched junction bases: 3. The CDR3 sequence: CASRDRANQPQHF. The CDR3 nucleotides read TGTGCCAGCAGAGACAGGGCTAATCAGCCCCAGCATTTT.

This clone was detected only a few times. This rearrangement joins TRBV18 to TRBJ1-1; no firm D call. The germline gives CDR1 KGHSH, CDR2 LQKENI. The CDR3 loop spans 16 amino acids. V lost 0 bases, J lost 2 bases, and 13 bases lay in between. The CDR3 reads CASSPPRTHYNTEAFF. CDR3 nucleotide sequence: TGTGCCAGCTCACCACCGCGAACACACTACAACACTGAAGCTTTCTTT.